This T cell receptor (beta chain) was identified during a study of T cell changes during pregnancy in multiple sclerosis. Measured with immunoSEQ multiplex PCR; TCRdb has only the in-frame clones, and not every one. The sample includes over 75,000 clones, approximately 92% of them seen just once. This sample comprised peripheral blood, obtained in the first trimester of pregnancy. The sequence came from a female donor with multiple sclerosis, enrolled in a pregnancy study.

The CDR3 region has the DNA TGCAGTGCTAGAGAACAGGGGAAAAAGTACTTC. Protein: CSAREQGKKYF. The rearrangement joins TRBV20-1 to TRBJ2-7; 7 bases align to TRBD1. Germline V gene sequence: CDR1 DFQATT, CDR2 SNEGSKA (reference sequence). This CDR3 has 11 residues. V was clipped by 0 bases and J by 11 bases; unmatched bases: 4.